A selection of T cell receptor beta chains follows, all from one sample in a study of blood T cell repertoires in COVID-19. Only in-frame clones appear in the TCRdb table, and some are missing; sequencing was by immunoSEQ multiplex PCR. This repertoire shows approximately 500,000 clones, approximately 85% found once; its top ten account for about 3%. The sample consisted of peripheral blood. Source of these receptors: a human donor in a cohort sampled during active COVID-19. The CDR3 runs from the conserved cysteine through the conserved F or W. The order of the fields is D gene, J gene, V gene, CDR3 length, clone size, CDR3 DNA, CDR3 protein. D genes are given only for firm matches. Rows may omit the clone size; those that give it use once, few, many or a size class.

D gene: TRBD2
J gene: TRBJ2-7
V gene: TRBV7-2
CDR3 length: 13
clone size: .
CDR3 DNA: TGTGCCAGCAGCCTCGGGACTAGTCGCGAGCAGTACTTC
CDR3 protein: CASSLGTSREQYF

D gene: .
J gene: TRBJ2-1
V gene: TRBV7-9
CDR3 length: 14
clone size: .
CDR3 DNA: TGTGCCAGCAGCTATTCGAGCTCCTACAATGAGCAGTTCTTC
CDR3 protein: CASSYSSSYNEQFF

D gene: .
J gene: TRBJ2-5
V gene: TRBV19
CDR3 length: 15
clone size: .
CDR3 DNA: TGTGCCAGTAGTACAGGTGCCTCGGCCCAGGAGACCCAGTACTTC
CDR3 protein: CASSTGASAQETQYF

D gene: TRBD1
J gene: TRBJ2-1
V gene: TRBV5-1
CDR3 length: 16
clone size: once
CDR3 DNA: TGCGCCAGCAGCTTGGGGGACAGGGTCGTTTTGAATGAGCAGTTCTTC
CDR3 protein: CASSLGDRVVLNEQFF

D gene: .
J gene: TRBJ2-3
V gene: TRBV4-3
CDR3 length: 17
clone size: .
CDR3 DNA: TGCGCCAGCAGCCACCTACCTGGGGGGGGCCTTACAGATACGCAGTATTTT
CDR3 protein: CASSHLPGGGLTDTQYF

D gene: TRBD1
J gene: TRBJ1-2
V gene: TRBV5-4
CDR3 length: 14
clone size: .
CDR3 DNA: TGTGCCAGCAGCGCCCGGGACAGAAACTATGGCTACACCTTC
CDR3 protein: CASSARDRNYGYTF

D gene: TRBD2
J gene: TRBJ2-1
V gene: TRBV7-6
CDR3 length: 15
clone size: .
CDR3 DNA: TGTGCCAGCAGCCTGAATAGCGGGTCATACAATGAGCAGTTCTTC
CDR3 protein: CASSLNSGSYNEQFF

D gene: .
J gene: TRBJ2-1
V gene: TRBV7-3
CDR3 length: 13
clone size: .
CDR3 DNA: TGTGCCAGCAGCCCGGGACTTATCAATGAGCAGTTCTTC
CDR3 protein: CASSPGLINEQFF

D gene: .
J gene: TRBJ2-1
V gene: TRBV15
CDR3 length: 12
clone size: .
CDR3 DNA: TGTGCCACCAGCAGAGCTTACAATGAGCAGTTCTTC
CDR3 protein: CATSRAYNEQFF

D gene: .
J gene: TRBJ1-2
V gene: TRBV6-5
CDR3 length: 13
clone size: .
CDR3 DNA: TGTGCCAGCATCCTGACAGCTAACTATGGCTACACCTTC
CDR3 protein: CASILTANYGYTF

D gene: .
J gene: TRBJ2-1
V gene: TRBV6-5
CDR3 length: 12
clone size: .
CDR3 DNA: TGTGCCTTGAGAGGGTTCATGGATGAGCAGTTCTTC
CDR3 protein: CALRGFMDEQFF

D gene: TRBD1
J gene: TRBJ1-3
V gene: TRBV7-2
CDR3 length: 16
clone size: .
CDR3 DNA: TGTGCCAGCAGCTTGGGGACAGCCCTATTTGGAAACACCATATATTTT
CDR3 protein: CASSLGTALFGNTIYF

D gene: .
J gene: TRBJ1-1
V gene: TRBV30
CDR3 length: 13
clone size: .
CDR3 DNA: TGTGCCTGGAGTGTAGATCGGGTGGCTGAAGCTTTCTTT
CDR3 protein: CAWSVDRVAEAFF

D gene: .
J gene: TRBJ1-1
V gene: TRBV6-5
CDR3 length: 14
clone size: .
CDR3 DNA: TGTGCCAGCAGTTTGGACAGATGGAACACTGAAGCTTTCTTT
CDR3 protein: CASSLDRWNTEAFF

D gene: .
J gene: TRBJ2-6
V gene: TRBV28
CDR3 length: 14
clone size: once
CDR3 DNA: TGTGCCAGCAGTAGTAGCTCTGGGGCCAACGTCCTGACTTTC
CDR3 protein: CASSSSSGANVLTF

D gene: TRBD1
J gene: TRBJ2-5
V gene: TRBV19
CDR3 length: 14
clone size: once
CDR3 DNA: TGTGCCAGTAGTACCGGGACAGGGGAAGAGACCCAGTACTTC
CDR3 protein: CASSTGTGEETQYF

D gene: .
J gene: TRBJ1-4
V gene: TRBV3-1/TRBV3-2
CDR3 length: 14
clone size: .
CDR3 DNA: TGTGCCAGCACCGAGACAGGTTTGAATGAAAAACTGTTTTTT
CDR3 protein: CASTETGLNEKLFF

D gene: TRBD1
J gene: TRBJ1-1
V gene: TRBV15
CDR3 length: 15
clone size: .
CDR3 DNA: TGTGCCACCAGCAGATTATCGACAGGGGGCACTGAAGCTTTCTTT
CDR3 protein: CATSRLSTGGTEAFF

D gene: TRBD2
J gene: TRBJ2-1
V gene: TRBV10-3
CDR3 length: 17
clone size: .
CDR3 DNA: TGTGCCATCAGTAAAGGGACTAGCGGGGGGACCTACAATGAGCAGTTCTTC
CDR3 protein: CAISKGTSGGTYNEQFF

D gene: TRBD2
J gene: TRBJ2-3
V gene: TRBV6-2/TRBV6-3
CDR3 length: 15
clone size: .
CDR3 DNA: TGTGCCAGCAGTTACTCGGGCGGGAGGGAGGATACGCAGTATTTT
CDR3 protein: CASSYSGGREDTQYF

D gene: TRBD2
J gene: TRBJ2-7
V gene: TRBV19
CDR3 length: 16
clone size: .
CDR3 DNA: TGTGCCAGTAGTATAGCGGCGGTAGCGGGAATCAACGAGCAGTACTTC
CDR3 protein: CASSIAAVAGINEQYF

D gene: TRBD2
J gene: TRBJ2-3
V gene: TRBV7-2
CDR3 length: 17
clone size: .
CDR3 DNA: TGTGCCAGCAGCGCGGACGGACTAGCGGCGGTCACAGATACGCAGTATTTT
CDR3 protein: CASSADGLAAVTDTQYF

D gene: TRBD2
J gene: TRBJ2-1
V gene: TRBV14
CDR3 length: 15
clone size: .
CDR3 DNA: TGTGCCAGCAGCGCCCAGATCAGCGGGAGCCGAGAGCAGTTCTTC
CDR3 protein: CASSAQISGSREQFF

D gene: TRBD2
J gene: TRBJ2-5
V gene: TRBV5-4
CDR3 length: 16
clone size: .
CDR3 DNA: TGTGCCAGCGGAAACAGCTTGGGGACTAACCAAGAGACCCAGTACTTC
CDR3 protein: CASGNSLGTNQETQYF

D gene: TRBD1
J gene: TRBJ1-5
V gene: TRBV7-2
CDR3 length: 15
clone size: .
CDR3 DNA: TGTGCCAGCAGCTTATTGGGGACAGGGAATCAGCCCCAGCATTTT
CDR3 protein: CASSLLGTGNQPQHF

D gene: TRBD1
J gene: TRBJ2-7
V gene: TRBV12-3/TRBV12-4
CDR3 length: 13
clone size: .
CDR3 DNA: TGTGCCAGCAGTACGGGACAGGGTCGGCCCTCGGCGTTC
CDR3 protein: CASSTGQGRPSAF

D gene: .
J gene: TRBJ1-6
V gene: TRBV7-9
CDR3 length: 15
clone size: .
CDR3 DNA: TGTGCCAGCAGCCTGGACAGAGTCATAGATTCACCCCTCCACTTT
CDR3 protein: CASSLDRVIDSPLHF

D gene: .
J gene: TRBJ1-3
V gene: TRBV20-1
CDR3 length: 11
clone size: .
CDR3 DNA: TGCAGTGCGAGCTCTGGAAACACCATATATTTT
CDR3 protein: CSASSGNTIYF

D gene: TRBD2
J gene: TRBJ2-5
V gene: TRBV3-1/TRBV3-2
CDR3 length: 16
clone size: .
CDR3 DNA: TGTGCCAGCAGCCAAGGGTCGGGGGGTTCAGGCGAGACCCAGTACTTC
CDR3 protein: CASSQGSGGSGETQYF

D gene: .
J gene: TRBJ2-3
V gene: TRBV3-1/TRBV3-2
CDR3 length: 14
clone size: .
CDR3 DNA: TGTGCCAGCAGCCCCGGTCTTAGCACAGATACGCAGTATTTT
CDR3 protein: CASSPGLSTDTQYF

D gene: .
J gene: TRBJ2-3
V gene: TRBV12-3/TRBV12-4
CDR3 length: 13
clone size: .
CDR3 DNA: TGTGCCAGCAGCCCCGGGGGGCCGGATACGCAGTATTTT
CDR3 protein: CASSPGGPDTQYF

D gene: .
J gene: TRBJ1-2
V gene: TRBV3-1/TRBV3-2
CDR3 length: 14
clone size: .
CDR3 DNA: TGTGCCAGCAGGAGGTCCCAAGCTAACTATGGCTACACCTTC
CDR3 protein: CASRRSQANYGYTF

D gene: TRBD2
J gene: TRBJ2-3
V gene: TRBV5-3
CDR3 length: 17
clone size: .
CDR3 DNA: TGTGCCAGAAGCTGGGACCTAATGGCGGGAGGCGCAGATACGCAGTATTTT
CDR3 protein: CARSWDLMAGGADTQYF

D gene: TRBD1
J gene: TRBJ2-3
V gene: TRBV5-5
CDR3 length: 16
clone size: once
CDR3 DNA: TGTGCCAGCAGCTGGGACGTGGGACAGGGCCCAGATACGCAGTATTTT
CDR3 protein: CASSWDVGQGPDTQYF

D gene: TRBD1
J gene: TRBJ2-5
V gene: TRBV18
CDR3 length: 14
clone size: .
CDR3 DNA: TGTGCCAGCTCACCGGGACAGCCAAAAGAGACCCAGTACTTC
CDR3 protein: CASSPGQPKETQYF

D gene: .
J gene: TRBJ2-3
V gene: TRBV11-2
CDR3 length: 13
clone size: .
CDR3 DNA: TGTGCCAGCAGCCCCGAGCGCACAGATACGCAGTATTTT
CDR3 protein: CASSPERTDTQYF

D gene: TRBD2
J gene: TRBJ2-5
V gene: TRBV19
CDR3 length: 17
clone size: .
CDR3 DNA: TGTGCCAGTAGTAAGGCTAGCGGGGCTCAGTACCAAGAGACCCAGTACTTC
CDR3 protein: CASSKASGAQYQETQYF

D gene: TRBD2
J gene: TRBJ2-3
V gene: TRBV5-1
CDR3 length: 16
clone size: .
CDR3 DNA: TGCGCCAGCAGCTTAGTTGGCGGGAGGGCCGGAGATACGCAGTATTTT
CDR3 protein: CASSLVGGRAGDTQYF

D gene: .
J gene: TRBJ2-1
V gene: TRBV19
CDR3 length: 12
clone size: few
CDR3 DNA: TGTGCCAGTAGTATGGGCTCCAATGAGCAGTTCTTC
CDR3 protein: CASSMGSNEQFF

D gene: TRBD2
J gene: TRBJ2-1
V gene: TRBV28
CDR3 length: 15
clone size: .
CDR3 DNA: TGTGCCAGCAGTTTACTAGCGGGAGGGCCAGAATTTAAGTTCTTC
CDR3 protein: CASSLLAGGPEFKFF

D gene: .
J gene: TRBJ2-5
V gene: TRBV20-1
CDR3 length: 12
clone size: .
CDR3 DNA: TGCAGTGCTAGTAGGCAGGGAGAGACCCAGTACTTC
CDR3 protein: CSASRQGETQYF

D gene: .
J gene: TRBJ1-2
V gene: TRBV11-2
CDR3 length: 13
clone size: .
CDR3 DNA: TGTGCCAGCAGCTTAAACACCAACTATGGCTACACCTTC
CDR3 protein: CASSLNTNYGYTF

D gene: .
J gene: TRBJ2-7
V gene: TRBV6-5
CDR3 length: 13
clone size: once
CDR3 DNA: TGTGCCAGCATAGCAGGCGGGTCCTACGAGCAGTACTTC
CDR3 protein: CASIAGGSYEQYF

D gene: .
J gene: TRBJ2-1
V gene: TRBV3-1/TRBV3-2
CDR3 length: 13
clone size: .
CDR3 DNA: TGTGCCAGCAGCCAAGGGGGCGTAAATGAGCAGTTCTTC
CDR3 protein: CASSQGGVNEQFF

D gene: .
J gene: TRBJ2-2
V gene: TRBV7-3
CDR3 length: 14
clone size: .
CDR3 DNA: TGTGCCAGCACCGAAAGGGGGTCATCCGGGGAGCTGTTTTTT
CDR3 protein: CASTERGSSGELFF

D gene: .
J gene: TRBJ1-5
V gene: TRBV6-5
CDR3 length: 14
clone size: .
CDR3 DNA: TGTGCCAGCAGTTATCGGACAGATAATCAGCCCCAGCATTTT
CDR3 protein: CASSYRTDNQPQHF